Here is one T cell receptor (beta chain) with its context. Its antigen is unknown. Data came from immunoSEQ multiplex PCR; TCRdb stores just in-frame clones and leaves some out. The table includes approximately 32,000 clones, approximately 96% detected once. Per the germline V gene, CDR1 is SGHRS and CDR2 is YFSETQ. This CDR3 contains 17 residues. V gave up 0 bases and J gave up 0 bases, with 16 bases separating them. The data were taken from a study of graft-versus-host responses after intestinal transplantation. Turning to the study itself: All recipients were transplanted with multivisceral, liver-intestinal, or isolated intestinal grafts. Each recipient received anti-thymocyte globulin induction, then tacrolimus and steroids for about three years.

Study results and limitations: Early post-transplant HvG declines were associated with peak circulating GvH clone levels.

The chain joins TRBV5-1 to TRBJ2-7, with D uncertain. The source is a human patient who received an intestinal transplant, so some T cells may come from the graft donor. This sample comprised PBMCs, obtained 16 days after intestinal transplant. DNA of the CDR3: TGCGCCAGCAGCTTGGAGACTCCAAGCATTTACTCCTACGAGCAGTACTTC. It specifies CASSLETPSIYSYEQYF.